Below, 24 T cell receptor beta chains from the same sample are listed, as sequenced in a study of T-cell reconstitution after alpha-beta-depleted transplantation in children. Unique molecular identifiers were incorporated into the prepared TCRbeta library. TCRdb re-called the PCR reads with MiXCR, one entry per CDR3 protein. The table lists approximately 190,000 distinct CDR3 sequences, approximately 6.8% of them singletons. The sequenced sample was PBMCs, obtained before TCRalphabeta/CD19-depleted stem cell transplant. Every receptor here comes from a girl younger than two with combined immunodeficiency, due to receive a stem cell transplant.

This clonotype was recorded a few times. The rearrangement links TRBV5-1 to TRBJ2-7, with 7 bases lining up with TRBD2. The J segment lost 1 base and the V segment lost 4 bases, leaving 8 bases of the junction unmatched. Germline V gene sequence: CDR1 SGHRS, CDR2 YFSETQ. This CDR3 region has 15 residues. CDR3 nucleotide sequence: TGCGCCAGCAGCGCGCCGGAGGGAGGGTCCTACGAGCAGTACTTC. This codes for CASSAPEGGSYEQYF. Full variable domain (missing parts from reference TRBV5-1 and TRBJ2-7): KAGVTQTPRYLIKTRGQQVTLSCSPISGHRSVSWYQQTPGQGLQFLFEYFSETQRNKGNFPGRFSGRQFSNSRSEMNVSTLELGDSALYLCASSAPEGGSYEQYFGPGTRLTVT.

This clonotype was counted a few times. The chain couples TRBV7-2 to TRBJ2-6; D is uncertain. CDR1 and CDR2 from the germline V gene are SGHTA and FQGNSA. This CDR3 region has 16 residues. Trimming removed 1 base from V and 4 bases from J, with 11 bases in between. The CDR3 sequence: CASSLGPAFGANVLTF. CDR3 sequence (DNA): TGTGCCAGCAGCTTAGGCCCAGCTTTCGGGGCCAACGTCCTGACTTTC.

This clonotype was observed many times. This sequence joins TRBV29-1 and TRBJ2-3; D may match TRBD1 or TRBD2 (5 bases each). There are 14 residues in the CDR3. V lost 8 bases to trimming and J lost 3 bases, with 18 bases between them. Germline V CDR1 and CDR2: SQVTM, ANQGSEA. CDR3 residues: CSLSGTPQTDTQYF. The CDR3 DNA reads TGCAGCCTGTCCGGGACCCCTCAAACAGATACGCAGTATTTT.

There are many counts of this clonotype. The chain couples TRBV9 to TRBJ2-1, with D possibly TRBD2 on 5 matching bases. Deletions cut 0 bases from V and 8 bases from J, with 12 bases between. The CDR3 runs to 14 residues. Per the germline V gene, CDR1 is SGDLS and CDR2 is YYNGEE. The CDR3, as DNA: TGTGCCAGCAGCGTAGCCTGGGAGAAGGATGAGCAGTTCTTC. Translated: CASSVAWEKDEQFF.

This clonotype has ten or more counts. CDR3 in DNA: TGCGCCAGCAGCCAGGGAACTCAGGGGTACCAAGAGACCCAGTACTTC. It specifies CASSQGTQGYQETQYF. The chain joins TRBV4-3 to TRBJ2-5; possible D gene TRBD1, 6 bases. The germline V gene encodes CDR1 LGHNA and CDR2 YSLEER. The CDR3 is 16 residues long. V lost 3 bases to trimming and J lost 0 bases, with 14 bases between them.

The table lists this clonotype with many counts. The rearrangement joins TRBV4-1 to TRBJ2-3; 9 nucleotides match TRBD2. The CDR3 extends over 17 amino acids. The V gene end was trimmed by 6 bases and the J gene end by 2 bases; junction bases not matched to a gene: 12. Germline V gene data show CDR1 as MGHRA and CDR2 as YSYEKL. The CDR3 loop reads CASSSGWLAGITDTQYF. In nucleotides, the CDR3 is TGCGCCAGCAGTTCGGGTTGGCTAGCGGGGATCACAGATACGCAGTATTTT.

This clonotype was seen at least ten times. V and J are TRBV24-1 and TRBJ2-3; D gene uncertain. This CDR3 has 13 residues. CDR1 and CDR2 (germline): KGHDR, SFDVKD. The V gene lost 4 bases and the J gene lost 3 bases, with 7 bases spanning the gap. This CDR3 reads CATSENPTDTQYF. CDR3 DNA: TGTGCCACCAGTGAGAACCCGACAGATACGCAGTATTTT.

This clonotype was recorded at least ten times. The V gene is TRBV5-1, the J gene TRBJ2-3, with 8 bases identical to TRBD2. The CDR3 is 16 residues long. Per germline, CDR1 SGHRS and CDR2 YFSETQ. After removal of 1 base from V and 4 bases from J, the junction contained 8 bases not matched to a gene. The CDR3 sequence is CASSLFLSGSADTQYF. In DNA form, the CDR3 reads TGCGCCAGCAGCTTGTTCCTCAGCGGGAGTGCAGATACGCAGTATTTT.

This clonotype was detected ten times or more. The chain uses TRBV19 and TRBJ2-5; D ambiguous. The CDR3 runs to 12 residues. V dropped 8 bases and J dropped 3 bases, with 10 bases sitting between them. Germline loops: CDR1 LNHDA, CDR2 SQIVND (reference sequence). CDR3 sequence: CASRGGKETQYF. The CDR3 DNA sequence: TGTGCCAGTCGTGGCGGAAAAGAGACCCAGTACTTC.

Comment on this clonotype: A much bigger clone sits one base away, suggesting this may be a read error. V gene TRBV2 combines with J gene TRBJ2-1, with D perhaps TRBD2 (6 bases). The germline V gene has CDR1 SNHLY and CDR2 FYNNEI. Trimming removed 2 bases from V and 9 bases from J, with 20 bases in between. The CDR3 has 16 amino acids. The CDR3 DNA is TGTGCCAGCAGTGAATGGGGGGATGGGTTGGCTAGTGAGCAGTTCTTC. Encoded protein: CASSEWGDGLASEQFF.

The chain couples TRBV2 to TRBJ2-5; D possibly corresponds to TRBD1 (6 bases). Germline CDR1 is SNHLY and CDR2 is FYNNEI. The CDR3 covers 14 residues. Trimming stripped 7 bases from V and 1 base from J, with 13 bases between. CDR3 loop: CASKGTGSQETQYF. The CDR3 DNA reads as TGTGCCAGCAAGGGAACAGGGTCCCAAGAGACCCAGTACTTC.

The J gene is TRBJ1-1, the V gene TRBV13; tentative D call: TRBD1 (5 bases). The CDR3 covers 17 residues. V was cut by 0 bases and J by 1 base, with 15 bases left in between. The germline V gene encodes CDR1 PRHDT and CDR2 FYEKMQ (reference sequence). CDR3 region: CASSLGRGVPGNTEAFF. The CDR3 region has the DNA TGTGCCAGCAGCTTAGGACGGGGGGTCCCGGGGAACACTGAAGCTTTCTTT.

The sample holds many counts of this clonotype. The rearrangement links TRBV28 to TRBJ2-1; the D is unclear. Germline lookup yields CDR1 MDHEN and CDR2 SYDVKM. This CDR3 spans 15 amino acids. With 3 bases removed from V and 2 bases from J, the gap between germline ends came to 11 bases. This CDR3 reads CASSLVEMPYNEQFF. DNA of the CDR3: TGTGCCAGCAGTTTGGTAGAAATGCCCTACAATGAGCAGTTCTTC. Based on the CDR3 plus reference TRBV28 and TRBJ2-1, the full variable domain is DVKVTQSSRYLVKRTGEKVFLECVQDMDHENMFWYRQDPGLGLRLIYFSYDVKMKEKGDIPEGYSVSREKKERFSLILESASTNQTSMYLCASSLVEMPYNEQFFGPGTRLTVL.

This clonotype has just a few counts. The genes are TRBV12-3 or TRBV12-4 and TRBJ2-3, with TRBD2 matching 10 bases. CDR3 length equals 17 residues. Unmatched junction bases numbered 7, after V lost 3 bases and J lost 1 base. The DNA for the CDR3 is TGTGCCAGCAGTTTTCTAGCGGGAGATAAGGGCACAGATACGCAGTATTTT. This translates into CASSFLAGDKGTDTQYF.

This chain uses TRBV12-3 or TRBV12-4 with TRBJ2-5; D gene unclear. V lost 5 bases, J lost 4 bases, and 20 bases lay in between. The CDR3 runs 16 residues. The CDR3 nucleotides read TGTGCCAGCAGTCCATTATCTTTGGTTGGTGTAGAGACCCAGTACTTC. Its translation: CASSPLSLVGVETQYF.

Ten or more counts support this clonotype. This chain uses TRBV4-3 with TRBJ2-5; maybe TRBD1 (6 bases). The V gene lost 1 base and the J gene lost 2 bases, with 11 bases spanning the gap. The CDR3 runs 15 residues. Germline values: CDR1 LGHNA, CDR2 YSLEER. CDR3 nucleotide sequence: TGCGCCAGCAGCCAAGGAACAGGGCCTCAAGAGACCCAGTACTTC. This codes for CASSQGTGPQETQYF.

The chain recombines TRBV3-1 with TRBJ2-7; D is perhaps TRBD2 (7 bases). Germline V gene sequence: CDR1 LGHDT, CDR2 YNNKEL (reference sequence). CDR3 length: 18 amino acids. Trimming took off 10 bases at V and 0 bases at J, with 28 bases between the two ends. CDR3 bases: TGTGCCATCTGTTTTGCGGGGGTGGACGGACAGATCTCCTACGAGCAGTACTTC. Translation: CAICFAGVDGQISYEQYF.

This clonotype was counted at least ten times. The chain links TRBV5-6 to TRBJ2-3, with a weak D call TRBD2 (6 bases). V was clipped by 0 bases and J by 3 bases, with 14 bases between them. CDR3 length equals 16 residues. Germline CDR1 reads SGHDT; CDR2 reads YYEEEE. CDR3 in DNA: TGTGCCAGCAGCTTGGAACTAGCAGCCGGAACAGATACGCAGTATTTT. Its protein product is CASSLELAAGTDTQYF.

This clonotype was counted many times. At one boundary the junction diverges from the germline segment, which might be a read error. The chain uses TRBV5-1 and TRBJ2-7; D perhaps matches TRBD1 (5 bases). Germline V CDR1 and CDR2: SGHRS, YFSETQ. The CDR3 runs 13 residues. CDR3 in amino acids: CASSLAGSYEQYF. CDR3 bases: TGTGCCAGCAGCTTAGCAGGGTCGTACGAGCAGTACTTC.

This clonotype was observed at least ten times. The chain carries TRBV20-1 and TRBJ1-5; D unresolved. Germline loops: CDR1 DFQATT, CDR2 SNEGSKA (reference sequence). This CDR3 is built from 14 residues. CDR3 nucleotides: TGCAGCGCGAGGGAAACTGGAGGCAATCAGCCCCAGCATTTT. This encodes CSARETGGNQPQHF.

There are many counts of this clonotype. The genes are TRBV9 and TRBJ2-1; the match to TRBD2 covers 8 bases. CDR3 size: 16 residues. Germline assignment: CDR1 SGDLS and CDR2 YYNGEE. The V and J ends lost 0 bases and 3 bases, in that order; junction bases with no gene match: 5. CDR3 sequence reads: CASSVDFSGVYNEQFF. As DNA, the CDR3 is TGTGCCAGCAGCGTAGATTTTAGCGGGGTCTACAATGAGCAGTTCTTC. The complete variable domain, with remaining parts taken from reference TRBV9 and TRBJ2-1, reads DSGVTQTPKHLITATGQRVTLRCSPRSGDLSVYWYQQSLDQGLQFLIQYYNGEERAKGNILERFSAQQFPDLHSELNLSSLELGDSALYFCASSVDFSGVYNEQFFGPGTRLTVL.

This clonotype has ten or more counts. The V gene is TRBV15, the J gene TRBJ1-1; no reliable D call. Germline V gives CDR1 LNHNV, CDR2 YYDKDF (reference sequence). The CDR3 is 14 residues long. V was cut by 4 bases and J by 1 base, with 10 bases left in between. The CDR3 DNA sequence: TGTGCCACCAGCACCCTCCGGGCGAACACTGAAGCTTTCTTT. It encodes CATSTLRANTEAFF.

This clonotype was counted ten times or more. V usage is TRBV5-1 and J usage is TRBJ2-4, with TRBD1 matching 9 bases. Trimming removed 3 bases from V and 8 bases from J; junction bases left unmatched: 12. This CDR3 comprises 16 residues. The germline gives CDR1 SGHRS, CDR2 YFSETQ. The CDR3 bases are TGCGCCAGCAGCTCACAGGGGGCGAACGCCGATGACATTCAGTACTTC. Protein: CASSSQGANADDIQYF.

In its sample, this clonotype was seen many times. The chain has TRBV7-6 and TRBJ2-1, with TRBD1 matching 7 bases. V lost 5 bases, J lost 5 bases, and 9 bases stayed unmatched. The germline gives CDR1 SGHVS, CDR2 FNYEAQ. The CDR3 has 15 amino acids. The CDR3 is CASSRSLTGNNEQFF. DNA for the CDR3: TGTGCCAGCAGCCGTAGCTTGACAGGGAACAATGAGCAGTTCTTC.